This T cell receptor (beta chain) was sequenced for a study of T cells in Graves' hyperthyroidism and ophthalmopathy. On this clonotype: Its antigen remains unidentified. It is likely a read error, because the conserved phenylalanine at the end of the CDR3 is missing. Because the CDR3's place on the DNA is in doubt, the DNA is left out and the CDR3 is given as listed by TCRdb.

Germline CDR1 reads MNHEY; CDR2 reads SMNVEV (reference sequence). 9 amino acids form the CDR3, both terminal residues included. Using RNA transcripts as the source, TCR beta CDR3 regions were amplified. The HTBI set primed first-round TCR CDR3 RT-PCR. One entry per CDR3 protein, called by TCRdb with MiXCR from the multiplex PCR reads. The data contain more than 100,000 distinct CDR3 sequences, over 45% of them singletons. Study results and limitations: The majority of expanded thyroid clonotypes above 0.001 also appeared in blood.

The sequenced sample was blood. The V and J genes are TRBV27 and TRBJ1-4; TRBD1, as called in the table, went unchecked against the DNA. The TCR originated in a man aged 40-55 years with Graves' hyperthyroidism. Here the CDR3 reads CASTPGGNY.